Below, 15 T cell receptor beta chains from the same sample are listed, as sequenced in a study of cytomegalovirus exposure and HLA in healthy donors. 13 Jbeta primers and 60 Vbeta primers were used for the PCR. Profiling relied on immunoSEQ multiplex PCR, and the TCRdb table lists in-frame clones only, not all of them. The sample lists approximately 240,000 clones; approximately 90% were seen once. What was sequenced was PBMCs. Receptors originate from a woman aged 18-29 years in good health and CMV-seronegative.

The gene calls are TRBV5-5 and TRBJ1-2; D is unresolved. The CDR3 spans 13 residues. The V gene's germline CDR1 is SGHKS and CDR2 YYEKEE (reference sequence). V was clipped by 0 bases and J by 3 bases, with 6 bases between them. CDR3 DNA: TGTGCCAGCAGCTTGGAGCCTTACTATGGCTACACCTTC. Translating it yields CASSLEPYYGYTF.

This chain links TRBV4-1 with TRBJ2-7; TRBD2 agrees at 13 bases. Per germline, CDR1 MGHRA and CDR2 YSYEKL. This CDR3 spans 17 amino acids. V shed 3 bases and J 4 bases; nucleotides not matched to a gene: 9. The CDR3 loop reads CASSHMAGLAGEYEQYF. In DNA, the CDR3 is TGCGCCAGCAGCCACATGGCCGGACTAGCGGGGGAGTACGAGCAGTACTTC.

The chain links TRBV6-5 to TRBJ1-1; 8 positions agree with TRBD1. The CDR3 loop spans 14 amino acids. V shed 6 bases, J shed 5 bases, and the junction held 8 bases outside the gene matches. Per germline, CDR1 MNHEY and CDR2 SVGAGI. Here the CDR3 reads CASRPGQVGTEAFF. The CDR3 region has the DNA TGTGCCAGCAGACCGGGACAGGTGGGGACTGAAGCTTTCTTT.

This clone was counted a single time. The CDR3 coding sequence is TGTGCCAGTAAGACAGGGGGCAATCAGCCCCAGCATTTT. Its protein product is CASKTGGNQPQHF. V usage is TRBV19 and J usage is TRBJ1-5, with TRBD1 matching 8 bases. The germline gives CDR1 LNHDA, CDR2 SQIVND (reference sequence). Losses at the gene ends were 7 bases for V and 2 bases for J; bases not matched to a gene: 1. This CDR3 is 13 amino acids long.

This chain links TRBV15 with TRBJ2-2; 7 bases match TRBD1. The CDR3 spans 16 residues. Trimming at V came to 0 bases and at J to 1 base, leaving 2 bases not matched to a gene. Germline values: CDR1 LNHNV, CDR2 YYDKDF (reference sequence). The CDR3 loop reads CATSRDWTGNTGELFF. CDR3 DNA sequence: TGTGCCACCAGCAGAGATTGGACAGGGAACACCGGGGAGCTGTTTTTT.

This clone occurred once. CDR3 DNA sequence: TGCGCCAGCAAACGGACCCCAGGGACTGAAGCTTTCTTT. As protein: CASKRTPGTEAFF. The rearrangement links TRBV10-1 to TRBJ1-1; D may be TRBD1 (5 bases). Trimming cost V 7 bases and J 5 bases, with 14 bases left between them. CDR3 size: 13 residues. In germline, CDR1 is WNHNN, CDR2 SYGVQD (reference sequence).

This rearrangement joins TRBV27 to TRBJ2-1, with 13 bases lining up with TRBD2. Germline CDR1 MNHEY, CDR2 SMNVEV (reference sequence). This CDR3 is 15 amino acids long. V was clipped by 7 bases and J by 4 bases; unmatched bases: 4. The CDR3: CASIRTSGGYNEQFF. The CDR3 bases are TGTGCCAGCATCCGGACTAGCGGGGGATACAATGAGCAGTTCTTC.

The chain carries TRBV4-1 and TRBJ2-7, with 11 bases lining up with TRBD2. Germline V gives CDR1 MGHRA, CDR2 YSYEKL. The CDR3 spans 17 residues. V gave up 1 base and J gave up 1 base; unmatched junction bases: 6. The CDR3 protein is CASSQADTSGSSYEQYF. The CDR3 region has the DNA TGCGCCAGCAGCCAAGCCGACACTAGCGGGAGTTCCTACGAGCAGTACTTC.

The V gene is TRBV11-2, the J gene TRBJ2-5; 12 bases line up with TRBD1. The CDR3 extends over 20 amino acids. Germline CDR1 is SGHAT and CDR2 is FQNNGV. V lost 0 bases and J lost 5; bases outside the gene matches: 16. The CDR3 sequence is CASSLDYFSGTGGSRETQYF. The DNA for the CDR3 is TGTGCCAGCAGCTTAGACTATTTTTCCGGGACAGGGGGCTCGCGGGAGACCCAGTACTTC.

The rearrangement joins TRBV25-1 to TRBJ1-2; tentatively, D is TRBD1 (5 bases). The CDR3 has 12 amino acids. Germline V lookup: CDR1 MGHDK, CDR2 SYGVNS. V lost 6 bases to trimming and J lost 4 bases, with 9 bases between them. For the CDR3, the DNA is TGTGCCAGCAGCCGGGGGTTCTATGGCTACACCTTC. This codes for CASSRGFYGYTF.

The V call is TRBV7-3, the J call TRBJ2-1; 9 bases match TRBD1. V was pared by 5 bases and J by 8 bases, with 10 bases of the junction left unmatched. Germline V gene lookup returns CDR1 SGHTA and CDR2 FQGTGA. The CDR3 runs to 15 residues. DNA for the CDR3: TGTGCCAGCAGCGCCCGGGACAGGGTTATGGATGAGCAGTTCTTC. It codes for CASSARDRVMDEQFF.

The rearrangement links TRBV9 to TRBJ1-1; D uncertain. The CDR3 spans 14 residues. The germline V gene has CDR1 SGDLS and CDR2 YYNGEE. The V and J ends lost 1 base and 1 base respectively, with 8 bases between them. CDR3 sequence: CASSVRERNTEAFF. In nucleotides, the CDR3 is TGTGCCAGCAGCGTAAGGGAGAGGAACACTGAAGCTTTCTTT.

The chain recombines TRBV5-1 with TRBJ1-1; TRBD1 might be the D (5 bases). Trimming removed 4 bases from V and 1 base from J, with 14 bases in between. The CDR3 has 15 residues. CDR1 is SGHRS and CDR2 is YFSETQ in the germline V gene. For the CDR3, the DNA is TGCGCCAGCAGCAGTTGGGGGGAGGAGAACACTGAAGCTTTCTTT. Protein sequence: CASSSWGEENTEAFF.

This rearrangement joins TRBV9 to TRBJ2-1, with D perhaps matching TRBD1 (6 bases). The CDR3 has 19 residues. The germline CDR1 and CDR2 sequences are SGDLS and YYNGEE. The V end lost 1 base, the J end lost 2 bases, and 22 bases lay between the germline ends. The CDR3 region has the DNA TGTGCCAGCAGCGTATCCCCCTTGACACAGGGTATCACCTACAATGAGCAGTTCTTC. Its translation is CASSVSPLTQGITYNEQFF.

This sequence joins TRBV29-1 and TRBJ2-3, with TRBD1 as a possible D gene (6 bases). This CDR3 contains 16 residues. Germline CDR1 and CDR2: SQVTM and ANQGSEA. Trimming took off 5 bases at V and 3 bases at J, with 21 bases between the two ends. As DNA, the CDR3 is TGCAGCGTTCGCCGGGACACTAATGCCTTTACAGATACGCAGTATTTT. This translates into CSVRRDTNAFTDTQYF.